The 20 T cell receptor beta chains presented below share a single source sample, sequenced in a study of T-cell reconstitution after alpha-beta-depleted transplantation in children (dated by TCRdb to about 2016). Libraries were prepared through PCR. TCRdb shows the sequencer as Illumina HiSeq 2500. TCR library preparation used molecular barcoding, with unique molecular identifiers applied to normalize quantification of the TCRbeta repertoire. TCRdb trimmed the raw reads at Q25, called clones with MiXCR and kept productive beta chains. CDR3 protein sequences are deduplicated, and each keeps its most common genes and DNA. For this sample there are more than 100,000 distinct CDR3 sequences; under 25% appear just once. The top ten clonotypes cover about 10% of the sample. Reading the label with the study, this specimen's treatment or condition is: allogeneic hematopoietic cell transplantation with graft depleted of TCRalphabeta T cells and CD19 B cells.

Sequencing used PBMCs, mostly from graft donor cells, obtained 180 days after TCRalphabeta/CD19-depleted stem cell transplant. These receptors originate from a male patient aged 2-15 years who had a stem cell transplant for chronic granulomatous disease, so the T cells may come from the graft donor.

This clonotype was picked up a small number of times. The rearrangement uses TRBV20-1 and TRBJ2-4; D remains ambiguous. Trimming stripped 3 bases from V and 5 bases from J, with 17 bases between. Germline V CDR1 and CDR2: DFQATT, SNEGSKA (reference sequence). The CDR3 length is 15 residues. CDR3 in DNA: TGCAGTGCTAGGGCGGCGGACCGATGGGAAAACATTCAGTACTTC. Encoded protein: CSARAADRWENIQYF.

This clonotype showed up just a few times. A much larger clone differs from this one at a single base, so this may be a read error. The chain recombines TRBV29-1 with TRBJ2-4; 7 bases line up with TRBD1. CDR3 length: 12 amino acids. Germline V lookup: CDR1 SQVTM, CDR2 ANQGSEA. The chain's CDR3 is CSVGTDKNSQYF. Written as DNA, the CDR3 is TGCAGCGTGGGGACAGACAAAAACAGTCAGTACTTC. The whole variable domain, remainder taken from reference TRBV29-1 and TRBJ2-4, is SAVISQKPSRDICQRGTSLTIQCQVDSQVTMMFWYRQQPGQSLTLIATANQGSEATYESGFVIDKFPISRPNLTFSTLTVSNMSPEDSSIYLCSVGTDKNSQYFGAGTRLSVL.

Many counts were recorded for this clonotype. The chain recombines TRBV3-1 with TRBJ2-7; D possibly matches TRBD1 or TRBD2 (5 bases each). The V and J ends lost 4 bases and 6 bases respectively, with 13 bases between them. The CDR3 is 13 amino acids. Germline V gene sequence: CDR1 LGHDT, CDR2 YNNKEL (reference sequence). The DNA for the CDR3 is TGTGCCAGCAGCCGAAATACTAGGGGCGAGCAGTACTTC. This gives the protein CASSRNTRGEQYF.

This clonotype was detected only once. The chain combines TRBV5-1 with TRBJ2-7; 9 nucleotides agree with TRBD1. The germline V gene encodes CDR1 SGHRS and CDR2 YFSETQ. Trimming at V came to 0 bases and at J to 3 bases, leaving 10 bases not matched to a gene. The CDR3 sequence is 17 residues long. The CDR3 coding sequence is TGCGCCAGCAGCTTGGGGGACAGGGTGCTTTTGGGCTACGAGCAGTACTTC. It codes for CASSLGDRVLLGYEQYF.

The chain combines TRBV5-1 with TRBJ2-3, with 8 bases aligning to TRBD2. The CDR3 loop spans 14 amino acids. With V trimmed by 1 base and J by 3 bases, 1 base remained unmatched. Germline values: CDR1 SGHRS, CDR2 YFSETQ. CDR3 DNA: TGCGCCAGCAGCTTGCTAGCGGGTACAGATACGCAGTATTTT. Its protein product is CASSLLAGTDTQYF. The full variable domain, rest sourced from reference TRBV5-1 and TRBJ2-3, is KAGVTQTPRYLIKTRGQQVTLSCSPISGHRSVSWYQQTPGQGLQFLFEYFSETQRNKGNFPGRFSGRQFSNSRSEMNVSTLELGDSALYLCASSLLAGTDTQYFGPGTRLTVL.

This clonotype occurred many times. The chain is built from TRBV5-6 and TRBJ2-7; tentative D call: TRBD2 (5 bases). The CDR3 length is 15 residues. The V gene's germline CDR1 is SGHDT and CDR2 YYEEEE. V gave up 2 bases and J gave up 3 bases, with 15 bases separating them. CDR3 amino acids: CASSFGGSLLYEQYF. CDR3 DNA: TGTGCCAGCAGCTTCGGCGGGTCCCTACTCTACGAGCAGTACTTC.

This clonotype has only a few counts. The rearrangement joins TRBV12-3 or TRBV12-4 to TRBJ2-7; tentatively, D is TRBD2 (7 bases). The CDR3 length is 14 residues. V lost 6 bases, J lost 2 bases, and 14 bases lay in between. The CDR3 DNA reads as TGTGCCAGCAGCCTAAAGGGGGGGGCCTACGAGCAGTACTTC. This translates into CASSLKGGAYEQYF.

V is TRBV28 and J is TRBJ2-5; no clear D. The germline gives CDR1 MDHEN, CDR2 SYDVKM. There are 12 residues in the CDR3. Trimming stripped 4 bases from V and 5 bases from J, with 8 bases between. CDR3 nucleotides: TGTGCCAGCAGTTACCCTCGGGAGACCCAGTACTTC. Its translation: CASSYPRETQYF.

The sample holds many counts of this clonotype. V usage is TRBV28 and J usage is TRBJ2-2; TRBD2 agrees at 15 bases. Unmatched junction bases numbered 6, after V lost 7 bases and J lost 3 bases. The CDR3 is made up of 17 amino acids. CDR1 and CDR2 from the germline V gene are MDHEN and SYDVKM. Written as DNA, the CDR3 is TGTGCCAGCAAAGAGGGACTAGCGGGAGGATACACCGGGGAGCTGTTTTTT. Amino acids: CASKEGLAGGYTGELFF.

In this sample, this clonotype turned up many times. The genes are TRBV7-9 and TRBJ2-7; 8 nucleotides match TRBD1. V was clipped by 7 bases and J by 2 bases; unmatched bases: 4. Per germline, CDR1 SEHNR and CDR2 FQNEAQ (reference sequence). The CDR3 runs to 13 residues. The CDR3 region has the DNA TGTGCCAGCATCGGACAGGGCACCTACGAGCAGTACTTC. Residues: CASIGQGTYEQYF.

J is TRBJ2-2 and V is TRBV24-1; no clear D. The CDR3 is 16 amino acids. Germline V gene data show CDR1 as KGHDR and CDR2 as SFDVKD. Trimming removed 2 bases from V and 0 bases from J, with 9 bases in between. The CDR3 sequence: CATSDSWQTNTGELFF. The CDR3 nucleotides read TGTGCCACCAGTGATTCTTGGCAAACGAACACCGGGGAGCTGTTTTTT.

This rearrangement joins TRBV7-2 to TRBJ2-7; the D is unclear. The V gene lost 1 base and the J gene lost 0 bases, with 10 bases spanning the gap. CDR1 SGHTA and CDR2 FQGNSA come from the germline V gene. The CDR3 runs to 15 residues. This CDR3 is CASSLGYLVSYEQYF. Here the CDR3 DNA reads TGTGCCAGCAGCTTAGGGTATTTAGTCTCCTACGAGCAGTACTTC.

This clonotype has a count of ten or more. This chain connects TRBV20-1 to TRBJ1-4; TRBD1 is a possible D gene (5 bases). The CDR3 is 14 residues long. Looked up from germline, CDR1 is DFQATT and CDR2 is SNEGSKA (reference sequence). Trimming stripped 6 bases from V and 3 bases from J, with 14 bases between. CDR3 region: CSADDSRANEKLFF. DNA for the CDR3: TGCAGTGCCGATGACAGCCGAGCTAATGAAAAACTGTTTTTT.

This clonotype was observed once. The chain links TRBV10-3 to TRBJ2-1, with TRBD1 matching 7 bases. V shed 9 bases, J shed 7 bases, and the junction held 6 bases outside the gene matches. Germline CDR1 is ENHRY and CDR2 is SYGVKD. There are 12 residues in the CDR3. For the CDR3, the DNA is TGTGCCATTCTATCACAGGGGAATGAGCAGTTCTTC. It specifies CAILSQGNEQFF.

Ten or more counts support this clonotype. V and J are TRBV27 and TRBJ2-5, with D unclear. The CDR3 loop spans 12 amino acids. Germline-derived CDR1 and CDR2 are MNHEY and SMNVEV (reference sequence). Trimming stripped 4 bases from V and 5 bases from J, with 8 bases between. CDR3 residues: CASSSLDETQYF. In DNA, the CDR3 is TGTGCCAGCAGTTCCCTGGATGAGACCCAGTACTTC.

The chain uses TRBV3-1 and TRBJ2-2, with D unresolved. The CDR3 extends over 15 amino acids. V lost 3 bases and J lost 1, with 9 bases in between. Germline-derived CDR1 and CDR2 are LGHDT and YNNKEL (reference sequence). In nucleotides, the CDR3 is TGTGCCAGCAGCCATATGCTGCTGAACACCGGGGAGCTGTTTTTT. It encodes CASSHMLLNTGELFF.

This clonotype was observed many times. CDR3 loop: CSAGKRGENTEAFF. As DNA, the CDR3 is TGCAGCGCTGGAAAAAGGGGCGAGAACACTGAAGCTTTCTTT. V and J are TRBV29-1 and TRBJ1-1, with a tentative D call TRBD1 (5 bases). CDR1 and CDR2 from the germline V gene are SQVTM and ANQGSEA. The CDR3 loop spans 14 amino acids. Deletions cut 7 bases from V and 1 base from J, with 16 bases between.

This clonotype has at least ten counts. The chain recombines TRBV7-2 with TRBJ2-1; TRBD1 matches at 9 bases. The CDR3 is 11 amino acids. J gave up 15 bases and V 5 bases, and 5 bases lay outside the gene matches. Germline CDR1 is SGHTA and CDR2 is FQGNSA. Here the CDR3 reads CASSLGTGSFF. The CDR3, as DNA: TGTGCCAGCAGCCTCGGGACAGGGTCGTTCTTC.

The rearrangement uses TRBV5-6 and TRBJ2-7; a weak D match, TRBD2 (6 bases). Germline CDR1 SGHDT, CDR2 YYEEEE. Trimming took 2 bases from V and 6 from J, leaving 15 bases between them. The CDR3 has 14 residues. CDR3 nucleotide sequence: TGTGCCAGCAGCTTCAGAGGGAGGTCCGTCGAGCAGTACTTC. Translating gives CASSFRGRSVEQYF.

This chain joins TRBV5-6 and TRBJ2-3; TRBD1 matches 7 bases. This CDR3 contains 18 residues. The ends lost 1 base at V and 2 bases at J; junction bases unmatched: 13. The germline gives CDR1 SGHDT, CDR2 YYEEEE. This chain's CDR3 is CASSLKPRTGYTTDTQYF. CDR3 in DNA: TGTGCCAGCAGCTTGAAACCCCGGACAGGCTACACCACAGATACGCAGTATTTT.